These T cell receptor beta chains were read from a single sample in a study of T cells in narcolepsy. Measured with immunoSEQ multiplex PCR; TCRdb has only the in-frame clones, and not every one. In the table there are approximately 28,000 clones, approximately 78% of which are singletons. Material: CD45RA- memory CD4+ T cells from PBMCs. Every receptor here comes from a human donor with narcolepsy. The CDR3 runs from the conserved cysteine through the conserved F or W. The D gene is left open where the match is weak. Only some rows state a clone size, as once, few, many or a class for expanded clones.

>-|TRBJ2-7|-|TRBV6-7
TGTGCCAGCAGTTACAGCAGGGCAACTTACTACGAGCAGTACTTC
CASSYSRATYYEQYF
>few|TRBJ2-5|-|TRBV4-1
TGCGCCAGCAGCCAAGAGGCTACTGGACCGTTAAAGACCCAGTACTTC
CASSQEATGPLKTQYF
>-|TRBJ2-7|-|TRBV19
TGTGCCAGTAGTATGAGGCAACAGGGTGGATCCTACGAGCAGTACTTC
CASSMRQQGGSYEQYF
>-|TRBJ2-5|TRBD2|TRBV28
TGTGCCAGCAGTTCCCTTAGCGGGGGGCAAGAGACCCAGTACTTC
CASSSLSGGQETQYF
>-|TRBJ2-3|-|TRBV10-1
TGCGCCAGCAAATCCGGAGGGACAGATACGCAGTATTTT
CASKSGGTDTQYF
>-|TRBJ2-3|-|TRBV29-1
TGCAGCGTTACAGGGAAAGATACGCAGTATTTT
CSVTGKDTQYF
>-|TRBJ2-1|TRBD2|TRBV28
TGTGCCAGCAGTTCCCCAGGACTAGCGGGTTACAATGAGCAGTTCTTC
CASSSPGLAGYNEQFF
>-|TRBJ2-7|-|TRBV14
TGTGCCAGCAGCCAAAGGACCCTCTCCTACGAGCAGTACTTC
CASSQRTLSYEQYF
>once|TRBJ1-1|-|TRBV27
TGTGCCAGCAGTACCGTACAGAACACTGAAGCTTTCTTT
CASSTVQNTEAFF
>-|TRBJ2-3|TRBD1|TRBV5-6
TGTGCCAGCAGCCGGGACAGGGAGTTTACAGATACGCAGTATTTT
CASSRDREFTDTQYF
>-|TRBJ1-5|TRBD1|TRBV5-1
TGCGCCAGCAGCTGGACAGGGGGCAATCAGCCCCAGCATTTT
CASSWTGGNQPQHF
>few|TRBJ2-2|TRBD2|TRBV9
TGTGCCAGCAGCGTAGTAAGCGGGGGTAGCACCGGGGAGCTGTTTTTT
CASSVVSGGSTGELFF
>once|TRBJ1-3|-|TRBV25-1
TGTGCCAGCAGTGAATATCGAGGGGTTGGAAACACCATATATTTT
CASSEYRGVGNTIYF
>-|TRBJ1-6|-|TRBV30
TGTGCCTGGAGTACGGCAGGAGATTCACCCCTCCACTTT
CAWSTAGDSPLHF
>-|TRBJ1-2|-|TRBV30
TGTGCCTGGAGTCATGGTCAGGGCCCCTATGGCTACACCTTC
CAWSHGQGPYGYTF
>-|TRBJ2-4|-|TRBV12-5
TGTGCTAGTGGTTTGGTACCGAGGGGGGGGGCCAAAAACATTCAGTACTTC
CASGLVPRGGAKNIQYF
>-|TRBJ1-2|-|TRBV7-9
TGTGCCAGCAGCTTAGCGCGGACAGACTACTATGGCTACACCTTC
CASSLARTDYYGYTF
>-|TRBJ2-3|-|TRBV11-3
TGTGCCAGCAGCGCGGGACCCATAGATGGCACGCAGTATTTT
CASSAGPIDGTQYF
>-|TRBJ1-4|TRBD1|TRBV5-6
TGTGCCAGCAGCGAACAGGGGGCAACTAATGAAAAACTGTTTTTT
CASSEQGATNEKLFF
>-|TRBJ2-7|-|TRBV6-5
TGTGCCAGCAGTGAGACAGGCTACGAGCAGTACTTC
CASSETGYEQYF
>once|TRBJ2-7|TRBD2|TRBV18
TGTGCCAGCTCACCGACTAGCGGGGGAGCCTACGAGCAGTGCTTC
CASSPTSGGAYEQCF
>-|TRBJ1-1|-|TRBV6-4
TGTGCCAGCAGTATGAACGGGAACACTGAAGCTTTCTTT
CASSMNGNTEAFF
>-|TRBJ1-5|TRBD1|TRBV27
TGTGCCAGCAGTGGACAGGGGAGCAATCAGCCCCAGCATTTT
CASSGQGSNQPQHF
>-|TRBJ2-7|-|TRBV5-8
TGTGCCAGCAGCTTTATAGACTACGAGCAGTACTTC
CASSFIDYEQYF
>once|TRBJ1-1|-|TRBV11-2
TGTGCCAGCAGCTGGACAGATGGGACTGAAGCTTTCTTT
CASSWTDGTEAFF
>-|TRBJ2-1|TRBD1|TRBV5-6
TGTGCCAGCAGGAGGGACAGGTCCTACAATGAGCAGTTCTTC
CASRRDRSYNEQFF
>-|TRBJ2-3|TRBD2|TRBV11-3
TGTGCCAGCAGCTCACTAGCGGGGGGGACAGATACGCAGTATTTT
CASSSLAGGTDTQYF
>-|TRBJ1-1|-|TRBV18
TGTGCCAGCTCAGGTCAGGGAGACGTAACTGAAGCTTTCTTT
CASSGQGDVTEAFF
>-|TRBJ1-4|TRBD1|TRBV2
TGTGCCAGCAGCACAGGGGGCGTTTTTGAAAAACTGTTTTTT
CASSTGGVFEKLFF
>once|TRBJ2-3|TRBD1|TRBV28
TGTGCCAGCAGAACAGGGGGCACAGATACGCAGTATTTT
CASRTGGTDTQYF
>-|TRBJ1-2|-|TRBV5-6
TGTGCCAGCAGCTTGGAATACTTTAAGGGCTACACCTTC
CASSLEYFKGYTF
>-|TRBJ2-7|TRBD1|TRBV18
TGTGCCAGCTCGCCGACAGGGACCGAGCAGTACTTC
CASSPTGTEQYF
>-|TRBJ1-2|-|TRBV7-9
TGTGCCGGTTACAGGTGGGGCGCCGACTATGGCTACACCTTC
CAGYRWGADYGYTF
>-|TRBJ2-5|-|TRBV18
TGTGCCAGCTCACAAGAGACCCAGTACTTC
CASSQETQYF
>-|TRBJ1-2|TRBD1|TRBV7-9
TGTGCCAGCAGCTTGAGGGGACAGGTCAATGGCTACACCTTC
CASSLRGQVNGYTF
>-|TRBJ1-6|-|TRBV21-1
TGTGCCAGCAGCAAAGCCGGCGGAAATTCACCCCTCCACTTT
CASSKAGGNSPLHF
>-|TRBJ2-3|-|TRBV5-1
TGCGCCAGCAGCCCACGCATAGGCCAAACAGATACGCAGTATTTT
CASSPRIGQTDTQYF
>-|TRBJ2-7|-|TRBV5-1
TGCGCCAGCAGCTTGTCGGGGGCAGGGCTCTCCTACGAGCAGTACTTC
CASSLSGAGLSYEQYF
>-|TRBJ2-3|TRBD1|TRBV20-1
TGCAGTGCTAGGGGACAGTCGACGCAGTATTTT
CSARGQSTQYF
>-|TRBJ2-3|TRBD2|TRBV4-2
TGTGCCAGCACAGCCGGGACTAGCGGGGGCCTGACAGATACGCAGTATTTT
CASTAGTSGGLTDTQYF
>-|TRBJ2-2|-|TRBV9
TGTGCCAGCAGCTTCCGCAGGGGGGAGCTGTTTTTT
CASSFRRGELFF